This T cell receptor beta chain was identified during a study of cytomegalovirus exposure and HLA in healthy donors. Looking at the study overall: Findings of an earlier analysis included about 120 million unique TCR beta sequences from roughly 200 million T cells. Study observations and caveats: For presence/absence analyses, sequencing depth was assumed to be roughly uniform across donors. Being productive about 87% or about 30% of the time was typical of most TCR beta V segments in an earlier analysis. A later analysis found common viral pathogens apparently linked to several of the most significant clusters.

Germline V gene data show CDR1 as KGHSH and CDR2 as LQKENI. The CDR3 consists of 16 residues. The J segment lost 3 bases and the V segment lost 3 bases, leaving 10 bases of the junction unmatched. Concerning this clone itself: The antigen is undetermined.

Primers for the PCR totalled 60 Vbeta and 13 Jbeta. Profiled with immunoSEQ multiplex PCR; TCRdb holds only in-frame clones, not every one. The profile covers about 160,000 clones, with approximately 70% appearing a single time and around 7% taken by the ten largest. This TCR was recovered from a man aged 35-49 years in good health and CMV-seropositive. The sequenced sample was PBMCs. This chain joins TRBV18 and TRBJ2-7; 8 positions match TRBD2. CDR3 nucleotide sequence: TGTGCCAGCTCACCTTGGGGAGCGGGGGAAGACTACGAGCAGTACTTC. Its protein product is CASSPWGAGEDYEQYF.